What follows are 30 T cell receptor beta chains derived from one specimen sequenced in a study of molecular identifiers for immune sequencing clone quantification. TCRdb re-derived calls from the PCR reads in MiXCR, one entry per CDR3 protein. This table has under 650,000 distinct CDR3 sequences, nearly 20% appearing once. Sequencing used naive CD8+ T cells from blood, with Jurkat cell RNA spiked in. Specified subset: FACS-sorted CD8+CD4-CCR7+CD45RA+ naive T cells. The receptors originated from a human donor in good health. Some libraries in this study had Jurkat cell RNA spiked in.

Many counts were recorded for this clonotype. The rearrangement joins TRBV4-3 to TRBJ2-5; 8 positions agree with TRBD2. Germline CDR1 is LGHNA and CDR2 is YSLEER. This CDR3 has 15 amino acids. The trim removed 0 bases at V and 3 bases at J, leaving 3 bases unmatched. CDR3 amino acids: CASSQDRRGEETQYF. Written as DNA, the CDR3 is TGCGCCAGCAGCCAAGATCGGCGGGGGGAAGAGACCCAGTACTTC.

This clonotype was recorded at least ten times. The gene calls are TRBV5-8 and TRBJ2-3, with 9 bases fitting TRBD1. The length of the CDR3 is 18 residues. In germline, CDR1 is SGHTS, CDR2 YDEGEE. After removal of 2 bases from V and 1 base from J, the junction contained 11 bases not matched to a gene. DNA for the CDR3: TGTGCCAGCAGCTTACGGACAGGGGCTTTCGTGGGCACAGATACGCAGTATTTT. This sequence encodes CASSLRTGAFVGTDTQYF. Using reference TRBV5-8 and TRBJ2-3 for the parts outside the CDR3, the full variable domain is EAGVTQSPTHLIKTRGQQATLRCSPISGHTSVYWYQQALGLGLQFLLWYDEGEERNRGNFPPRFSGRQFPNYSSELNVNALELEDSALYLCASSLRTGAFVGTDTQYFGPGTRLTVL.

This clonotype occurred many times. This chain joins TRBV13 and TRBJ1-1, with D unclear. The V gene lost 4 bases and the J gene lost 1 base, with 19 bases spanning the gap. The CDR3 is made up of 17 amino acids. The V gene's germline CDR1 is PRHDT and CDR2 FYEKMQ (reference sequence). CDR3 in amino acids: CASSWMEGGGPNTEAFF. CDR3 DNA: TGTGCCAGCAGCTGGATGGAAGGAGGAGGGCCGAACACTGAAGCTTTCTTT.

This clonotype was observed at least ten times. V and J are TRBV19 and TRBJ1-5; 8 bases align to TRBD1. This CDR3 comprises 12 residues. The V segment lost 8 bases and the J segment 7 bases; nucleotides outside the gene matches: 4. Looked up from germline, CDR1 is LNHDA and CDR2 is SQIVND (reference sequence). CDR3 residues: CASVQGAQPQHF. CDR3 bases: TGTGCCAGTGTCCAGGGGGCACAGCCCCAGCATTTT.

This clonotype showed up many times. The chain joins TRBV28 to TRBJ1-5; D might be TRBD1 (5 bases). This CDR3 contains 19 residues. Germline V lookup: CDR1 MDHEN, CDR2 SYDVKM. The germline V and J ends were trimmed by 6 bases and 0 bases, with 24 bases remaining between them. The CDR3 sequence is CASSIGFRASPYSNQPQHF. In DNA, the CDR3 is TGTGCCAGCAGCATTGGGTTCAGGGCGAGCCCCTATAGCAATCAGCCCCAGCATTTT.

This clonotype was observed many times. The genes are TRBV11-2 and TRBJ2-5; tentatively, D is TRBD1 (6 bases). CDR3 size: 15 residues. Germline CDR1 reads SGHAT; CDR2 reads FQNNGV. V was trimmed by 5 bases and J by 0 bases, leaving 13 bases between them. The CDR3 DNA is TGTGCCAGCAGCCCAAACCGGGACAACCAAGAGACCCAGTACTTC. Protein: CASSPNRDNQETQYF.

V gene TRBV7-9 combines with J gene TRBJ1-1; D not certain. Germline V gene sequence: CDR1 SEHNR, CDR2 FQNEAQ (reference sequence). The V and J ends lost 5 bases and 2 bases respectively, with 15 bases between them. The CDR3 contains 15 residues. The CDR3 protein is CASSPNERGNTEAFF. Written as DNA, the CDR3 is TGTGCCAGCAGCCCCAATGAGCGGGGAAACACTGAAGCTTTCTTT.

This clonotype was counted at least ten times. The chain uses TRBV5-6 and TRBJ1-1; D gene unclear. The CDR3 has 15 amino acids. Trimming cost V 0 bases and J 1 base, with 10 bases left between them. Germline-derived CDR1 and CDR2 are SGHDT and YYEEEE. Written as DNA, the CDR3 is TGTGCCAGCAGCTTGGCGTTAGGCAAGAACACTGAAGCTTTCTTT. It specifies CASSLALGKNTEAFF.

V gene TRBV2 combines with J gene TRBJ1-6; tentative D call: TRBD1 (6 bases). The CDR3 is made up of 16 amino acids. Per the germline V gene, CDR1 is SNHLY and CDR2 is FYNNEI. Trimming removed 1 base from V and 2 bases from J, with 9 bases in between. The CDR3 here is CASSEGRGTYNSPLHF. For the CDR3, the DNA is TGTGCCAGCAGTGAAGGCAGGGGTACCTATAATTCACCCCTCCACTTT.

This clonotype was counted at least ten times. The CDR3: CASILTIAGSYNEQFF. The CDR3 DNA follows: TGTGCCAGCATTCTAACTATAGCGGGGTCCTACAATGAGCAGTTCTTC. This sequence joins TRBV6-6 and TRBJ2-1; 8 positions match TRBD2. CDR3 length: 16 amino acids. The germline V gene has CDR1 MNHNY and CDR2 SVGAGI (reference sequence). With V trimmed by 7 bases and J by 1 base, 9 bases remained unmatched.

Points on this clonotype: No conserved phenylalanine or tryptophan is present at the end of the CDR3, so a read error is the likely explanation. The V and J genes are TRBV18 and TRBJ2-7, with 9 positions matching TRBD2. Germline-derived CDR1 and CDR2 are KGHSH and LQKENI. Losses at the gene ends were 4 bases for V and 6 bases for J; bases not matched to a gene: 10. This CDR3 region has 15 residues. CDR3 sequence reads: CASSRPGLAAGEQYS. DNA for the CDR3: TGTGCCAGCTCACGACCGGGACTAGCCGCGGGCGAGCAGTACTCC.

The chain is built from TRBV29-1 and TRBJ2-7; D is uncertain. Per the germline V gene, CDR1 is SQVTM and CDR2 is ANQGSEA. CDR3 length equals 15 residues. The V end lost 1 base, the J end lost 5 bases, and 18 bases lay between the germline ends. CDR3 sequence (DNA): TGCAGCGTTGAAGCTTCCACCGACACTTCCCACGAGCAGTACTTC. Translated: CSVEASTDTSHEQYF.

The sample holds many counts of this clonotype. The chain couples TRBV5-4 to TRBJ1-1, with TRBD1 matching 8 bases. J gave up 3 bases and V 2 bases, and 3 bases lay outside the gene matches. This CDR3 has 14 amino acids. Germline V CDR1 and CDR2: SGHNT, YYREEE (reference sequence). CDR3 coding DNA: TGTGCCAGCAGCTTTGGACAGGGTGACACTGAAGCTTTCTTT. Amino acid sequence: CASSFGQGDTEAFF.

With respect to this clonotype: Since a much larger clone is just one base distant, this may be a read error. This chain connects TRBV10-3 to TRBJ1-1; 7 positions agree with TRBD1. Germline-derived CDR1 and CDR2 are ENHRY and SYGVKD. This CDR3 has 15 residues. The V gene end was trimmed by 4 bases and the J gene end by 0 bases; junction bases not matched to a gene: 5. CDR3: CAISGAGGLNTEAFF. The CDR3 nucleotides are TGTGCCATCAGTGGGGCAGGGGGGTTGAACACTGAAGCTTTCTTT.

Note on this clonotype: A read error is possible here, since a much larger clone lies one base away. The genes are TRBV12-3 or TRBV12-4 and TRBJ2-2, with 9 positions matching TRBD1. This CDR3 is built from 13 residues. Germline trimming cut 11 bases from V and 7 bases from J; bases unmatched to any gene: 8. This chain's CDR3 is CAALGQGIGELFF. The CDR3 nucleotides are TGTGCCGCCCTCGGACAGGGGATCGGGGAGCTGTTTTTT.

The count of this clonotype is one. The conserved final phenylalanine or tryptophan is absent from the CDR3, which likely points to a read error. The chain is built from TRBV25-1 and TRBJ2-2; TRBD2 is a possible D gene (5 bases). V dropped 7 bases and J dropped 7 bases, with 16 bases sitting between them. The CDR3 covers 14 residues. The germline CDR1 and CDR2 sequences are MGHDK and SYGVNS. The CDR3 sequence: CASISAGPYGELFL. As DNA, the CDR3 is TGTGCCAGCATTTCGGCGGGCCCCTACGGGGAGCTGTTTCTT.

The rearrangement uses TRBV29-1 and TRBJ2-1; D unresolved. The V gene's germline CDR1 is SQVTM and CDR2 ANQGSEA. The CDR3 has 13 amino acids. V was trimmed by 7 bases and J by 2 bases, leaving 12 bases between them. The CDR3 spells CSGVEFPYNEQFF. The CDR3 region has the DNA TGCAGCGGGGTGGAGTTTCCCTACAATGAGCAGTTCTTC.

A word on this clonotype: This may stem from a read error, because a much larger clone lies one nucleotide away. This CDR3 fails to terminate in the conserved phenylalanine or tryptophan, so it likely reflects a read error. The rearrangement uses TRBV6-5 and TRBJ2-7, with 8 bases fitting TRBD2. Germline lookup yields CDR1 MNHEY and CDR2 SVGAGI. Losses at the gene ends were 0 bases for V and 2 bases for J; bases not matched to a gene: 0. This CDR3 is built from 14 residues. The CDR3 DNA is TGTGCCAGCAGTTACTCGGGACTAGCCTACGAGCAGTACCTC. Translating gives CASSYSGLAYEQYL.

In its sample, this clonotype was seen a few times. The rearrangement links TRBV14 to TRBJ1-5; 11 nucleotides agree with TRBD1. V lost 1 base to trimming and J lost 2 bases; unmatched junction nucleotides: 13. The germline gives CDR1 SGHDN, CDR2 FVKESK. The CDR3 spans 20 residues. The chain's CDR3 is CASSQVPRDRGSWGNQPQHF. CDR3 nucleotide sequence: TGTGCCAGCAGCCAAGTCCCCCGGGACAGGGGGTCTTGGGGCAATCAGCCCCAGCATTTT. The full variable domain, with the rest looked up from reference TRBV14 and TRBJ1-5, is EAGVTQFPSHSVIEKGQTVTLRCDPISGHDNLYWYRRVMGKEIKFLLHFVKESKQDESGMPNNRFLAERTGGTYSTLKVQPAELEDSGVYFCASSQVPRDRGSWGNQPQHFGDGTRLSIL.

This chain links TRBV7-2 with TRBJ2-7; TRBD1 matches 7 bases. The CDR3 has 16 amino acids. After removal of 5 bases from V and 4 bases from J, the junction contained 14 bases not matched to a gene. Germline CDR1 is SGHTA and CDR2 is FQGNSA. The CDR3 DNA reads TGTGCCAGCAGCAAACTACAGGGGCCTAAGCCTTACGAGCAGTACTTC. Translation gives CASSKLQGPKPYEQYF. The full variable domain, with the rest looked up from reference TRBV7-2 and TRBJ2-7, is GAGVSQSPSNKVTEKGKDVELRCDPISGHTALYWYRQSLGQGLEFLIYFQGNSAPDKSGLPSDRFSAERTGGSVSTLTIQRTQQEDSAVYLCASSKLQGPKPYEQYFGPGTRLTVT.

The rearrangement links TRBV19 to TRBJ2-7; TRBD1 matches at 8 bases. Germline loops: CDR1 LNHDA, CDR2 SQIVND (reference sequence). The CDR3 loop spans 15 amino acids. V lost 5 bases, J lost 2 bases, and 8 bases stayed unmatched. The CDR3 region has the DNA TGTGCCAGTAGTCCCTCCCGGACAGGGCCCTACGAGCAGTACTTC. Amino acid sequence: CASSPSRTGPYEQYF.

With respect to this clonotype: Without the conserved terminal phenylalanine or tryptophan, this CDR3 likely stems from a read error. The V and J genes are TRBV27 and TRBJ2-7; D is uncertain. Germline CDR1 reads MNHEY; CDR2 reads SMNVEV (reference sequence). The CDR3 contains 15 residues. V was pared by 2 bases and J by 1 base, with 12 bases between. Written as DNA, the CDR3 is TGTGCCAGCAGTTTAGGTTCGCTTCATTCCTACGAGCAGTACTCC. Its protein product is CASSLGSLHSYEQYS.

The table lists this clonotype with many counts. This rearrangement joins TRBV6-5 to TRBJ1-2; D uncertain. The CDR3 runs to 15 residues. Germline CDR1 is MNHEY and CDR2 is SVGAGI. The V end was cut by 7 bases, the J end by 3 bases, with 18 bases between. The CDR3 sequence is CASKGYPGSHYGYTF. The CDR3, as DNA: TGTGCCAGCAAGGGTTACCCTGGTTCGCACTATGGCTACACCTTC.

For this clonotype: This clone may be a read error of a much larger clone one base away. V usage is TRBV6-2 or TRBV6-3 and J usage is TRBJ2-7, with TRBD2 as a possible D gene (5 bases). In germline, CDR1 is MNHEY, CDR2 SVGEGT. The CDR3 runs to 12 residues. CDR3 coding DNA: TGTTCCAGCAGTCCGCGGGCTAGCGAGCAGTACTTC. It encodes CSSSPRASEQYF.

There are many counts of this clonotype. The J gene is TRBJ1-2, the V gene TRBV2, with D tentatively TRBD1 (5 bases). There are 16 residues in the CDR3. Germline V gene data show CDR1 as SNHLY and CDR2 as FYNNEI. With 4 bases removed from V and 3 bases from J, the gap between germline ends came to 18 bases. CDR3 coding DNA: TGTGCCAGCAGTGGGGGACGGGCGAGACTTGACTATGGCTACACCTTC. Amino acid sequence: CASSGGRARLDYGYTF.

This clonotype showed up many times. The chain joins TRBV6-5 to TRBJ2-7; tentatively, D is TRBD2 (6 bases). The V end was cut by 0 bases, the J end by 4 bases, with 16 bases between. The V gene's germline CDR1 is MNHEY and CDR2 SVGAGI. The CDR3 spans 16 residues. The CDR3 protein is CASSYSGLIGTYEQYF. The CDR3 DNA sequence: TGTGCCAGCAGTTACTCGGGCCTGATAGGGACTTACGAGCAGTACTTC.

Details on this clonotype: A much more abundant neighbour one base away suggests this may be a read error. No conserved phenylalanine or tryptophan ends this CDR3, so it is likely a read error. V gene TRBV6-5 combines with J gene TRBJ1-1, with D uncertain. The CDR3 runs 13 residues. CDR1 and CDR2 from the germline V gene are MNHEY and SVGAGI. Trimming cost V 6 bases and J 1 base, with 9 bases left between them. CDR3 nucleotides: TGTGCCAGCAGGAATGGGGAGAACACTGAAGCTTTCCTT. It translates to CASRNGENTEAFL.

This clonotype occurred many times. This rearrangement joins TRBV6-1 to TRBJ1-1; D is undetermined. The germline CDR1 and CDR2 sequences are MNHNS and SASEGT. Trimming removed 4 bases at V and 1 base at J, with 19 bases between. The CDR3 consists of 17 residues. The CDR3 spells CASSVSGERLSNTEAFF. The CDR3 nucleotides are TGTGCCAGCAGTGTGTCGGGTGAAAGGCTTTCGAACACTGAAGCTTTCTTT.

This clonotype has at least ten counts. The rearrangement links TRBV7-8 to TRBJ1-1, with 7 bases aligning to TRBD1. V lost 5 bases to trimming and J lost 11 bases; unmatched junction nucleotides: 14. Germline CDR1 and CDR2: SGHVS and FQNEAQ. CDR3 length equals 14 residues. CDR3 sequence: CASSLDPTGPDAFF. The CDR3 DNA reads TGTGCCAGCAGCCTAGACCCGACAGGGCCCGACGCTTTCTTT. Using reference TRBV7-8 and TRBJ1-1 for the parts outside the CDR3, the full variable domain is GAGVSQSPRYKVAKRGQDVALRCDPISGHVSLFWYQQALGQGPEFLTYFQNEAQLDKSGLPSDRFFAERPEGSVSTLKIQRTQQEDSAVYLCASSLDPTGPDAFFGQGTRLTVV.

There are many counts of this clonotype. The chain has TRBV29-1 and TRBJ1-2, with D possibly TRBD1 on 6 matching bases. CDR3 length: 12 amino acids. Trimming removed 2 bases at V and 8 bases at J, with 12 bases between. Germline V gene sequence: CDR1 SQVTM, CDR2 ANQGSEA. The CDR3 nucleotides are TGCAGCGTTGAATGGGGGGCGCGAGGCTACACCTTC. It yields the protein CSVEWGARGYTF.